The rows below give T cell receptor beta chains drawn from one sample of a study of T cells after yellow fever vaccination. TCRdb reprocessed the 5' RACE reads via MiXCR and lists one record per CDR3 protein. The sample records some 350,000 distinct CDR3 sequences, approximately 4.2% being singletons. This specimen was PBMCs, taken 5 days after the yellow fever booster vaccination. The origin of the receptors is a man younger than 30 who received the YFV17D yellow fever vaccine. The CDR3 runs from the conserved cysteine through the conserved F or W. Each record gives: D gene, J gene, clone size, V gene, CDR3 length, CDR3 DNA, CDR3 protein. A D gene is named only where the DNA matches it firmly. Only part of the rows carry a size: once, few, many, or a class if the clone is expanded.

d_gene: .; j_gene: TRBJ2-5; abundance: few; v_gene: TRBV27; len: 21; CDR3nt: TGTGCCAGCAGTCCATACCGTATGCCTGGGTCCTATGGCCTGCTCAAAGAGACCCAGTACTTC; CDR3aa: CASSPYRMPGSYGLLKETQYF
d_gene: TRBD1; j_gene: TRBJ1-2; abundance: .; v_gene: TRBV4-3; len: 14; CDR3nt: TGCGCCAGCAGCCAACCTTGGACAGGGAGCGGCTACACCTTC; CDR3aa: CASSQPWTGSGYTF
d_gene: .; j_gene: TRBJ1-2; abundance: .; v_gene: TRBV12-3/TRBV12-4; len: 13; CDR3nt: TGTGCCAGCAGTTTTCGACCGAGCTATGGCTACACCTTC; CDR3aa: CASSFRPSYGYTF
d_gene: .; j_gene: TRBJ1-2; abundance: .; v_gene: TRBV7-2; len: 14; CDR3nt: TGTGCCAGCAGCTTAGCGGAGAGTTCCCATGGCTACACCTTC; CDR3aa: CASSLAESSHGYTF
d_gene: .; j_gene: TRBJ1-1; abundance: few; v_gene: TRBV20-1; len: 15; CDR3nt: TGCAGTGCTAGAGAGCCGGCCAAACTGAACACTGAAGCTTTCTTT; CDR3aa: CSAREPAKLNTEAFF
d_gene: .; j_gene: TRBJ1-1; abundance: .; v_gene: TRBV15; len: 13; CDR3nt: TGTGCCACCAGCAAGGAGTTGGAGGTTGAAGCTTTCTTT; CDR3aa: CATSKELEVEAFF
d_gene: TRBD1; j_gene: TRBJ1-2; abundance: .; v_gene: TRBV9; len: 15; CDR3nt: TGTGCCAGCAGCATGGACACCGGGACAGGGGATGGCTACACCTTC; CDR3aa: CASSMDTGTGDGYTF
d_gene: .; j_gene: TRBJ2-2; abundance: few; v_gene: TRBV10-3; len: 15; CDR3nt: TGTGCCATCGGCTGGGGCGGGACCAACACCGGGGAGCTGTTTTTT; CDR3aa: CAIGWGGTNTGELFF
d_gene: .; j_gene: TRBJ2-3; abundance: few; v_gene: TRBV6-2/TRBV6-3; len: 17; CDR3nt: TGTGCCAGCAGAGCCACTATTGACACCCTTAGCACAGATACGCAGTATTTT; CDR3aa: CASRATIDTLSTDTQYF
d_gene: .; j_gene: TRBJ1-2; abundance: few; v_gene: TRBV5-4; len: 15; CDR3nt: TGTGCCAGCATCCCGCCGCCGGGGGCTAACTATGGCTACACCTTC; CDR3aa: CASIPPPGANYGYTF
d_gene: .; j_gene: TRBJ1-1; abundance: .; v_gene: TRBV12-3/TRBV12-4; len: 13; CDR3nt: TGTGCCACAACATTACACCCGCGTACTGAAGCTTTCTTT; CDR3aa: CATTLHPRTEAFF
d_gene: TRBD1; j_gene: TRBJ1-4; abundance: many; v_gene: TRBV5-6; len: 15; CDR3nt: TGTGCCAGCAGCTTGATGGGACAGCTTAAAGAAAAACTGTTTTTT; CDR3aa: CASSLMGQLKEKLFF
d_gene: TRBD1; j_gene: TRBJ1-2; abundance: .; v_gene: TRBV28; len: 16; CDR3nt: TGTGCCAGCAGTCCAGCTTCCGGGCCCAGGGGGTATGGCTACACCTTC; CDR3aa: CASSPASGPRGYGYTF
d_gene: .; j_gene: TRBJ2-1; abundance: few; v_gene: TRBV11-2; len: 16; CDR3nt: TGTGCCAGCAGCTTTCAAGGGGGGATCTCCTACAATGAGCAGTTCTTC; CDR3aa: CASSFQGGISYNEQFF
d_gene: TRBD2; j_gene: TRBJ2-1; abundance: few; v_gene: TRBV28; len: 15; CDR3nt: TGTGCCAGCGGCCCCCTCGCGGGGGGTGACAATGAGCAGTTCTTC; CDR3aa: CASGPLAGGDNEQFF
d_gene: .; j_gene: TRBJ1-1; abundance: many; v_gene: TRBV18; len: 15; CDR3nt: TGTGCCAGCTCACCACCAGCAAGGTTTGACACTGAAGCTTTCTTT; CDR3aa: CASSPPARFDTEAFF
d_gene: .; j_gene: TRBJ2-2; abundance: .; v_gene: TRBV5-1; len: 15; CDR3nt: TGCGCCAGCAGCCCACAGGGAATAAACACCGGGGAGCTGTTTTTT; CDR3aa: CASSPQGINTGELFF
d_gene: .; j_gene: TRBJ1-1; abundance: many; v_gene: TRBV2; len: 13; CDR3nt: TGTGCCACCCTGATCGGGGAGAACACTGAAGCTTTCTTT; CDR3aa: CATLIGENTEAFF
d_gene: .; j_gene: TRBJ2-1; abundance: many; v_gene: TRBV29-1; len: 11; CDR3nt: TGCAGCGCCCGGGTCGGCAATGAGCAGTTCTTC; CDR3aa: CSARVGNEQFF
d_gene: .; j_gene: TRBJ2-7; abundance: .; v_gene: TRBV5-1; len: 15; CDR3nt: TGCGCCAGCAGCGCCTCTAGCGCCCGTTGGATCGAGCAGTACTTC; CDR3aa: CASSASSARWIEQYF
d_gene: .; j_gene: TRBJ2-7; abundance: few; v_gene: TRBV5-1; len: 15; CDR3nt: TGCGCCAGCAGCCCCTGGACGTCTAACTCCTACGAGCAGTACTTC; CDR3aa: CASSPWTSNSYEQYF
d_gene: TRBD1; j_gene: TRBJ2-3; abundance: many; v_gene: TRBV4-3; len: 15; CDR3nt: TGCGCCAGCAGCGCCCGGGACAGGGGCACAGATACGCAGTATTTT; CDR3aa: CASSARDRGTDTQYF
d_gene: TRBD2; j_gene: TRBJ2-1; abundance: many; v_gene: TRBV5-1; len: 16; CDR3nt: TGCGCCAGCAGCCTCCAAACTAGCGGGGTCTACAATGAGCAGTTCTTC; CDR3aa: CASSLQTSGVYNEQFF
d_gene: .; j_gene: TRBJ1-2; abundance: many; v_gene: TRBV12-3/TRBV12-4; len: 12; CDR3nt: TGTGCCAGCAGTGGGCCCTACTATGGCTACACCTTC; CDR3aa: CASSGPYYGYTF
d_gene: .; j_gene: TRBJ1-1; abundance: .; v_gene: TRBV19; len: 16; CDR3nt: TGTGCCAGTAGTATAGGACTCACGCGGTCGGAGACTGAAGCTTTCTTT; CDR3aa: CASSIGLTRSETEAFF
d_gene: .; j_gene: TRBJ2-3; abundance: few; v_gene: TRBV14; len: 16; CDR3nt: TGTGCCAGCAGCCAAGATGGGGGGCGCAAGGCAGATACGCAGTATTTT; CDR3aa: CASSQDGGRKADTQYF
d_gene: TRBD1; j_gene: TRBJ2-1; abundance: .; v_gene: TRBV6-5; len: 13; CDR3nt: TGTGCCAGCAGTTACGACAGGGGTTGGGAGCAGTTCTTC; CDR3aa: CASSYDRGWEQFF
d_gene: .; j_gene: TRBJ1-1; abundance: .; v_gene: TRBV12-3/TRBV12-4; len: 14; CDR3nt: TGTGCCAGCAGCGCCACAGGGACGAACACTGAAGCTTTCTTT; CDR3aa: CASSATGTNTEAFF
d_gene: .; j_gene: TRBJ2-7; abundance: few; v_gene: TRBV7-9; len: 13; CDR3nt: TGTGCCAGCAGCCATCTGGGGACGGGGGAGCAGTACTTC; CDR3aa: CASSHLGTGEQYF
d_gene: TRBD2; j_gene: TRBJ2-2; abundance: few; v_gene: TRBV9; len: 17; CDR3nt: TGTGCCAGCAGCGTACATAGCGGGGGGTCGAACACCGGGGAGCTGTTTTTT; CDR3aa: CASSVHSGGSNTGELFF